Below are 7 T cell receptor beta chains sequenced from a single sample in a study of OX40 agonist ivuxolimab in advanced cancers. The library was produced with the immunoSEQ multiplex PCR assay. The immuneACCESS repertoire file appears here via TCRdb, limited to in-frame rearrangements. These files lack a portion of the clones; in checked studies, under half of the deficit traces to unresolved V genes, and the cause of the others is not known. The sample contains under 150,000 clones, around 87% of them found a single time. Together, the top ten hold under 0.7% of the sample. The source material was CD4+ or CD8+ T cells sorted from blood, sampled in a trial of the OX40 agonist ivuxolimab. These receptors were taken from an adult with an advanced solid tumor such as melanoma, head and neck, liver or kidney cancer.

The chain couples TRBV5-6 to TRBJ2-7, with D perhaps TRBD2 (5 bases). The V gene lost 0 bases and the J gene lost 12 bases, with 10 bases spanning the gap. The CDR3 runs to 11 residues. CDR1 is SGHDT, CDR2 YYEEEE, per germline. The CDR3 nucleotides are TGTGCCAGCAGCTTGGGGGAGAAGGCGTACTTC. Protein: CASSLGEKAYF.

The chain has TRBV7-2 and TRBJ2-7; tentatively, D is TRBD2 (6 bases). This CDR3 comprises 14 residues. V was clipped by 5 bases and J by 0 bases, with 11 bases between them. Germline loops: CDR1 SGHTA, CDR2 FQGNSA. CDR3 nucleotides: TGTGCCAGCAGCCCCCTAGCGAGCTCCTACGAGCAGTACTTC. Translating gives CASSPLASSYEQYF.

This clone has a single count. The genes are TRBV5-3 and TRBJ1-6, with 8 bases fitting TRBD1. TRBV5-3 is an open reading frame whose function is uncertain. With 6 bases clipped from V and 7 bases from J, the junction kept 15 bases outside the gene matches. The CDR3 consists of 17 residues. For the CDR3, the DNA is TGTGCCAGAAAGTCGGAGACACGGGACAGGTTAAATTCACCCCTCCACTTT. The encoded protein is CARKSETRDRLNSPLHF.

V usage is TRBV2 and J usage is TRBJ2-7; 8 bases fit TRBD2. The J segment lost 1 base and the V segment lost 8 bases, leaving 13 bases of the junction unmatched. CDR1 SNHLY and CDR2 FYNNEI come from the germline V gene. The CDR3 is 16 amino acids. In DNA form, the CDR3 reads TGTGCCAGCTCAACTCCTCAAGCGGGGGTTTCCTACGAGCAGTACTTC. Translating it yields CASSTPQAGVSYEQYF.

This chain joins TRBV7-2 and TRBJ2-7; 8 bases line up with TRBD1. The CDR3 sequence is 15 residues long. CDR1 and CDR2 from the germline V gene are SGHTA and FQGNSA. The ends lost 1 base at V and 4 bases at J; junction bases unmatched: 6. DNA of the CDR3: TGTGCCAGCAGCTTAGGGGCAGGGGGCAAGTACGAGCAGTACTTC. Protein sequence: CASSLGAGGKYEQYF.

This chain connects TRBV10-2 to TRBJ1-5; 8 positions match TRBD1. This CDR3 has 14 residues. V dropped 3 bases and J dropped 9; count of bases not matched to a gene: 7. In germline, CDR1 is WSHSY, CDR2 SAAADI. The CDR3 sequence is CASSDAQGAGPQHF. In nucleotides, the CDR3 is TGCGCCAGCAGTGACGCGCAGGGGGCAGGGCCCCAGCATTTT.

The rearrangement joins TRBV6-1 to TRBJ2-2, with D perhaps matching TRBD1 (6 bases). V gave up 2 bases and J gave up 2 bases, with 12 bases separating them. Germline V gives CDR1 MNHNS, CDR2 SASEGT. The CDR3 is made up of 16 amino acids. The DNA of the CDR3 is TGTGCCAGCAGTGAAATAGGACAGATCAACACCGGGGAGCTGTTTTTT. This encodes CASSEIGQINTGELFF.